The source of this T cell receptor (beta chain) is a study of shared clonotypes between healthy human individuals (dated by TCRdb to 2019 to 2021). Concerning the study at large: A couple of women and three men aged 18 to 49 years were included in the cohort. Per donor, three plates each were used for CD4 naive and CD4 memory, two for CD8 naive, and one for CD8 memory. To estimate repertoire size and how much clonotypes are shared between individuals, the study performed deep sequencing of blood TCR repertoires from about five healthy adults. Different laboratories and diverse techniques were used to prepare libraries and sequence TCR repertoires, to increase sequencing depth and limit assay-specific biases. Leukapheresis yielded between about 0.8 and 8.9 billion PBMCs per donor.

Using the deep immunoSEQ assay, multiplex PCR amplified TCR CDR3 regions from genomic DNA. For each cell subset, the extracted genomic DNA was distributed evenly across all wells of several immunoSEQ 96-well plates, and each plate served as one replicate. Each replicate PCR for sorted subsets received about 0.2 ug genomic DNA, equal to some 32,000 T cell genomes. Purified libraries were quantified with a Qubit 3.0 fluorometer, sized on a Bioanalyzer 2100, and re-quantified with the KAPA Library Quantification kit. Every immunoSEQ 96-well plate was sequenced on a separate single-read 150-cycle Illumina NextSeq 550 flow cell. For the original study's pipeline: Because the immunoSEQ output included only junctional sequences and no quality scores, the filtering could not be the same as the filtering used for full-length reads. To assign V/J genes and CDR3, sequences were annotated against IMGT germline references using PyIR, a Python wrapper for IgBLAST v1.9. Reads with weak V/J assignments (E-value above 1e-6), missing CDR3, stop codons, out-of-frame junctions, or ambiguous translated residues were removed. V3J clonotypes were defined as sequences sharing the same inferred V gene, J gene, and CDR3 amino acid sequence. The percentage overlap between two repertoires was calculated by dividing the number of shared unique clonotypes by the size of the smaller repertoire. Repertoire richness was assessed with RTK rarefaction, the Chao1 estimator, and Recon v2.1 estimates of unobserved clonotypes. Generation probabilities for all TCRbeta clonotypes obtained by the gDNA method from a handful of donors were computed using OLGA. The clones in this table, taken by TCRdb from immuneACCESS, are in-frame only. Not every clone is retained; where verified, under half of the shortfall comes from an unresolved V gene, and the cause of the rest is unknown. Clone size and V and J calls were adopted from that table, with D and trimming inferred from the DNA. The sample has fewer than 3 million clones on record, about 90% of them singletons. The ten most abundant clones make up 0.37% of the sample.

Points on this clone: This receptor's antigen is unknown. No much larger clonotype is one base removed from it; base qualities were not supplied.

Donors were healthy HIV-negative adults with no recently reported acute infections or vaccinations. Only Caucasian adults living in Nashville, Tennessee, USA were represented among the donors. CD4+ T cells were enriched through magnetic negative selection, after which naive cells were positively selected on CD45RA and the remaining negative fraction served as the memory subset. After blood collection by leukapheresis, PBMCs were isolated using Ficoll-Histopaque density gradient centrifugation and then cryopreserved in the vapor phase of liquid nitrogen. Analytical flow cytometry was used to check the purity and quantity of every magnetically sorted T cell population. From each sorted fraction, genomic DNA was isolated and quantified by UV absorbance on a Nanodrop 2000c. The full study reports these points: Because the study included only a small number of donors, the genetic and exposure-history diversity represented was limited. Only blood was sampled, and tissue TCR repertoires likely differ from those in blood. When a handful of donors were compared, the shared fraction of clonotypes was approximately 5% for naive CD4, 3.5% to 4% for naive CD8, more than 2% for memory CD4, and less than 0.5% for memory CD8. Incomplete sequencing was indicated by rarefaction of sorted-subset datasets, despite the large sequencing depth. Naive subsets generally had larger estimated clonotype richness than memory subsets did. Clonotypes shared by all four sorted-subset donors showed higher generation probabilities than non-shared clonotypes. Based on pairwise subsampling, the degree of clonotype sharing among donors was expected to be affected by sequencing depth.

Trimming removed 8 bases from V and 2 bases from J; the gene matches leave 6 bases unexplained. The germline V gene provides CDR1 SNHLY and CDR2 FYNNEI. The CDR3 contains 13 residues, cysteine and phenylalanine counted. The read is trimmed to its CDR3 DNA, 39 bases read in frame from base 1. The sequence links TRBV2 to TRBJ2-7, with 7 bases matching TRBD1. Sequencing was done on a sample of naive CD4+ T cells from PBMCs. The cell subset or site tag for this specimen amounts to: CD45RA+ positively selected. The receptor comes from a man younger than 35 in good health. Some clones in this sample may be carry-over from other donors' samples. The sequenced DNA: TGTGCCAGCCGGTCAGGGGGTCCCTACGAGCAGTACTTC. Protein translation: CASRSGGPYEQYF.